These 27 T cell receptor beta chains were sequenced from one sample in a study of monozygotic twins with inflammatory bowel disease. TCRdb reprocessed the 5' RACE reads and stores each CDR3 protein as one record, lacking DNA. This sample lists around 450,000 distinct CDR3 sequences; its ten largest clones have more than 2%. Sequenced sample: blood. Source of these receptors: a human donor with ulcerative colitis or Crohn's disease, or a healthy co-twin of an affected twin (not recorded which).

The V gene is TRBV6-5, the J gene TRBJ2-7; TCRdb reports TRBD1, a call that lacks DNA to check it against. CDR3 size: 13 residues. Germline CDR1 is MNHEY and CDR2 is SVGAGI. CDR3 in amino acids: CASGGTGEYEQYF.

The CDR3 spells CASSLGAGGLGYEQYF. This chain links TRBV7-2 with TRBJ2-7; absent DNA, TCRdb's TRBD2 call cannot be checked. The CDR3 has 16 residues. Germline CDR1 SGHTA, CDR2 FQGNSA.

The chain carries TRBV25-1 and TRBJ1-4; the TCRdb D gene call, TRBD1, has no DNA to confirm it. The CDR3 covers 16 residues. Germline CDR1 is MGHDK and CDR2 is SYGVNS. The CDR3 reads CASSAISGITNEKLFF.

The chain recombines TRBV5-5 with TRBJ2-6; the D gene TCRdb calls, TRBD1, cannot be checked with no DNA. This CDR3 is built from 18 residues. The germline CDR1 and CDR2 sequences are SGHKS and YYEKEE (reference sequence). This chain's CDR3 is CASSAYRVLLSGANVLTF. Full variable domain (rest looked up from reference TRBV5-5 and TRBJ2-6): DAGVTQSPTHLIKTRGQQVTLRCSPISGHKSVSWYQQVLGQGPQFIFQYYEKEERGRGNFPDRFSARQFPNYSSELNVNALLLGDSALYLCASSAYRVLLSGANVLTFGAGSRLTVL.

The chain links TRBV28 to TRBJ1-5; TCRdb outputs TRBD1, but without DNA this stays unchecked. The length of the CDR3 is 16 residues. Germline values: CDR1 MDHEN, CDR2 SYDVKM. CDR3 protein: CASSLGGRSINQPQHF.

This chain connects TRBV4-2 to TRBJ1-4; TCRdb names TRBD1, which stays unverified in the absence of DNA. This CDR3 has 16 amino acids. Germline CDR1 is LGHNA and CDR2 is YNFKEQ. The CDR3 is CASSQDRGQTNEKLFF.

The chain employs TRBV7-9 and TRBJ2-5. The CDR3 totals 15 residues. Germline V gives CDR1 SEHNR, CDR2 FQNEAQ (reference sequence). CDR3 in amino acids: CASSSLGLRQETQYF.

The rearrangement links TRBV20-1 to TRBJ2-3; checking the TCRdb D call of TRBD1 is not possible without DNA. This CDR3 is built from 14 residues. Germline V gene data show CDR1 as DFQATT and CDR2 as SNEGSKA (reference sequence). Here the CDR3 reads CSASTQGYPDTQYF.

The chain carries TRBV18 and TRBJ2-3; TCRdb's D gene call, TRBD2, goes unchecked for lack of DNA. This CDR3 comprises 14 residues. Germline V gives CDR1 KGHSH, CDR2 LQKENI. The CDR3: CASSLGPVTDTQYF.

The V gene is TRBV2, the J gene TRBJ1-6; with no DNA, the TCRdb D assignment of TRBD1 cannot be verified. The CDR3 consists of 13 residues. CDR1 SNHLY and CDR2 FYNNEI come from the germline V gene. This CDR3 is CASADRDNSPLHF.

The rearrangement links TRBV12-3 or TRBV12-4 to TRBJ1-5; without DNA, the TCRdb call of TRBD1 cannot be checked. The CDR3 contains 14 residues. CDR3 region: CASSPTGKDQPQHF.

This sequence joins TRBV11-2 and TRBJ2-3; no DNA is available, so the TRBD1 call from TCRdb remains unchecked. Germline V gives CDR1 SGHAT, CDR2 FQNNGV. This CDR3 contains 15 residues. The chain's CDR3 is CASSLFTGDTDTQYF.

This chain uses TRBV5-1 with TRBJ2-1. Germline CDR1 reads SGHRS; CDR2 reads YFSETQ. The CDR3 totals 11 residues. The CDR3 region is CASSLGPEQFF.

This sequence joins TRBV2 and TRBJ2-7; TCRdb's D call of TRBD1 is untestable without DNA. There are 14 residues in the CDR3. CDR1 SNHLY and CDR2 FYNNEI come from the germline V gene. The CDR3 loop reads CASYGFGGDYEQYF.

The rearrangement links TRBV29-1 to TRBJ2-5; TCRdb's D gene call, TRBD1, goes unchecked for lack of DNA. The CDR3 totals 13 residues. CDR1 SQVTM and CDR2 ANQGSEA come from the germline V gene. CDR3 in amino acids: CSVGDRAKETQYF.

The J gene is TRBJ2-3, the V gene TRBV29-1; TCRdb returns TRBD2, unconfirmable since there is no DNA. The CDR3 has 12 amino acids. Germline V gene lookup returns CDR1 SQVTM and CDR2 ANQGSEA. The CDR3 region is CSVESLVPTQYF.

The J gene is TRBJ2-7, the V gene TRBV18; there is no DNA to check the TCRdb D call of TRBD1. CDR3 length: 15 amino acids. CDR1 is KGHSH and CDR2 is LQKENI in the germline V gene. The CDR3: CASSPPRQGTYEQYF.

The chain employs TRBV19 and TRBJ2-1. The CDR3 consists of 13 residues. Germline V gene data show CDR1 as LNHDA and CDR2 as SQIVND (reference sequence). The CDR3 loop is CASSWVSQHEQFF.

V is TRBV6-1 and J is TRBJ1-2; the D call of TRBD1 rests on TCRdb alone, since no DNA is present to check it. This CDR3 spans 18 amino acids. Germline V lookup: CDR1 MNHNS, CDR2 SASEGT. CDR3 amino acids: CASSGPGTGANSRSGYTF.

The V call is TRBV2, the J call TRBJ1-1. This CDR3 region has 12 residues. The germline CDR1 and CDR2 sequences are SNHLY and FYNNEI. The CDR3 region is CASSDPVTEAFF.

The rearrangement links TRBV4-1 to TRBJ1-2; TCRdb reports TRBD1, a call that lacks DNA to check it against. Germline-derived CDR1 and CDR2 are MGHRA and YSYEKL. CDR3 length equals 12 residues. The CDR3 sequence is CASSQDREGYTF.

The rearrangement links TRBV5-1 to TRBJ2-7; TCRdb reports TRBD2, a call that lacks DNA to check it against. Germline V gene sequence: CDR1 SGHRS, CDR2 YFSETQ. This CDR3 spans 14 amino acids. CDR3 in amino acids: CASSFNSGRYEQYF. Full variable domain (remainder filled in from reference TRBV5-1 and TRBJ2-7): KAGVTQTPRYLIKTRGQQVTLSCSPISGHRSVSWYQQTPGQGLQFLFEYFSETQRNKGNFPGRFSGRQFSNSRSEMNVSTLELGDSALYLCASSFNSGRYEQYFGPGTRLTVT.

V usage is TRBV10-3 and J usage is TRBJ1-5; TCRdb's D call, TRBD1, is unchecked because there is no DNA. The CDR3 loop spans 15 amino acids. Germline CDR1 ENHRY, CDR2 SYGVKD. The CDR3 protein is CATKEGAGSNQPQHF.

The chain joins TRBV5-1 to TRBJ2-1. The CDR3 spans 12 residues. CDR1 SGHRS and CDR2 YFSETQ come from the germline V gene. The CDR3 loop reads CASSLSEYEQFF.

The V gene is TRBV9, the J gene TRBJ2-1. Germline V gives CDR1 SGDLS, CDR2 YYNGEE. The CDR3 consists of 15 residues. CDR3 in amino acids: CASSPQGGPYNEQFF.

The chain combines TRBV7-2 with TRBJ2-7; TCRdb designates TRBD2, a call that cannot be tested without DNA. The CDR3 runs to 16 residues. Per germline, CDR1 SGHTA and CDR2 FQGNSA. Here the CDR3 reads CASSQGPVAGGYEQYF. Full variable domain (remainder filled in from reference TRBV7-2 and TRBJ2-7): GAGVSQSPSNKVTEKGKDVELRCDPISGHTALYWYRQSLGQGLEFLIYFQGNSAPDKSGLPSDRFSAERTGGSVSTLTIQRTQQEDSAVYLCASSQGPVAGGYEQYFGPGTRLTVT.

The V gene is TRBV20-1, the J gene TRBJ2-3; TCRdb selects TRBD1, and the lack of DNA leaves this call unchecked. In germline, CDR1 is DFQATT, CDR2 SNEGSKA (reference sequence). The length of the CDR3 is 16 residues. The CDR3 sequence is CSAPHGRLLGEDTQYF.